These T cell receptor beta chains were read from a single sample in a study of blood T cell repertoires in COVID-19. Profiled with immunoSEQ multiplex PCR; TCRdb holds only in-frame clones, not every one. The repertoire holds approximately 85,000 clones, with 90% as singletons. Sequencing input: peripheral blood. These TCRs come from a woman aged 50 to 65 in a cohort sampled during active COVID-19. The CDR3 runs from the conserved cysteine through the conserved F or W. The D gene is left open where the match is weak. Clone size is not always given. Where it is, it says once, few, many or a class for expanded clones.

cdr3_length: 13; v_call: TRBV12-5; j_call: TRBJ1-2; d_call: NA; clone_size: NA; cdr3_nt: TGTGCTAGTGGTTACGAGGTTATGTATGGCTACACCTTC; cdr3_aa: CASGYEVMYGYTF
cdr3_length: 11; v_call: TRBV20-1; j_call: TRBJ1-2; d_call: NA; clone_size: few; cdr3_nt: TGCAGTGCTAGAGGATCGGGGACTCGCTCCTTC; cdr3_aa: CSARGSGTRSF
cdr3_length: 16; v_call: TRBV7-3; j_call: TRBJ2-3; d_call: TRBD2; clone_size: NA; cdr3_nt: TGTGCCAGCAGGACTAGCGGGAGGGGTAGCACAGATACGCAGTATTTT; cdr3_aa: CASRTSGRGSTDTQYF
cdr3_length: 13; v_call: TRBV28; j_call: TRBJ1-2; d_call: TRBD1; clone_size: NA; cdr3_nt: TGTGCCAGCAGTTTAGAGGGGGCGGGTGGCTACACCTTC; cdr3_aa: CASSLEGAGGYTF
cdr3_length: 14; v_call: TRBV27; j_call: TRBJ2-1; d_call: NA; clone_size: NA; cdr3_nt: TGTGCCAGCAGTTTAGGGACTCCCCTTAGGGAGCAGTTCTTC; cdr3_aa: CASSLGTPLREQFF
cdr3_length: 13; v_call: TRBV12-3/TRBV12-4; j_call: TRBJ1-1; d_call: NA; clone_size: NA; cdr3_nt: TGTGCCAGCAGTGCCAGACTGGACACTGAAGCTTTCTTT; cdr3_aa: CASSARLDTEAFF
cdr3_length: 13; v_call: TRBV19; j_call: TRBJ1-1; d_call: NA; clone_size: NA; cdr3_nt: TGTGCCAGTAGCCGCCGGGGACTCACTGAAGCTTTCTTT; cdr3_aa: CASSRRGLTEAFF
cdr3_length: 14; v_call: TRBV9; j_call: TRBJ1-6; d_call: NA; clone_size: NA; cdr3_nt: TGTGCCAGCAGCGTAGCTTACGGGGGATCACCCCTCCACTTT; cdr3_aa: CASSVAYGGSPLHF
cdr3_length: 14; v_call: TRBV11-3; j_call: TRBJ1-3; d_call: NA; clone_size: NA; cdr3_nt: TGTGCCAGCAGCTTAACTAACTCTGGAAACACCATATATTTT; cdr3_aa: CASSLTNSGNTIYF
cdr3_length: 14; v_call: TRBV5-1; j_call: TRBJ2-3; d_call: NA; clone_size: NA; cdr3_nt: TGCGCCAGCGCTGGGGCAGGGGTCAGCGATACGCAGTATTTT; cdr3_aa: CASAGAGVSDTQYF
cdr3_length: 13; v_call: TRBV10-1; j_call: TRBJ1-2; d_call: NA; clone_size: NA; cdr3_nt: TGCGCCAGCAGACCTACGGGGGGCTATGGCTACACCTTC; cdr3_aa: CASRPTGGYGYTF
cdr3_length: 15; v_call: TRBV7-9; j_call: TRBJ2-5; d_call: TRBD2; clone_size: NA; cdr3_nt: TGTGCCAGCAGTGGTATAGCGGGAGTGGGTGAGACCCAGTACTTC; cdr3_aa: CASSGIAGVGETQYF
cdr3_length: 14; v_call: TRBV13; j_call: TRBJ2-7; d_call: TRBD1; clone_size: NA; cdr3_nt: TGTGCCAGCAGCTTAGGGACAGGGGCCTACGAGCAGTACTTC; cdr3_aa: CASSLGTGAYEQYF
cdr3_length: 14; v_call: TRBV27; j_call: TRBJ2-7; d_call: NA; clone_size: NA; cdr3_nt: TGTGCCAGTGCCCCCCCCGACAGAATCTACGAGCAGTACTTC; cdr3_aa: CASAPPDRIYEQYF
cdr3_length: 14; v_call: TRBV27; j_call: TRBJ2-7; d_call: TRBD1; clone_size: NA; cdr3_nt: TGTGCCAGCTCGGGACAGGGTGAGGCCTACGAGCAGTACTTC; cdr3_aa: CASSGQGEAYEQYF
cdr3_length: 17; v_call: TRBV5-1; j_call: TRBJ1-3; d_call: NA; clone_size: NA; cdr3_nt: TGCGCCAGCAGCTTGAGTTTCGGGGGGCTCACTGGAAACACCATATATTTT; cdr3_aa: CASSLSFGGLTGNTIYF
cdr3_length: 15; v_call: TRBV7-2; j_call: TRBJ2-1; d_call: TRBD1; clone_size: NA; cdr3_nt: TGTGCCAGCACCCCTTCGGGACAGGGATACAATGAGCAGTTCTTC; cdr3_aa: CASTPSGQGYNEQFF
cdr3_length: 15; v_call: TRBV30; j_call: TRBJ1-1; d_call: NA; clone_size: NA; cdr3_nt: TGTGCCTGGAGTGTAGGATTAGGGAGGGACACTGAAGCTTTCTTT; cdr3_aa: CAWSVGLGRDTEAFF
cdr3_length: 18; v_call: TRBV4-1; j_call: TRBJ1-2; d_call: NA; clone_size: NA; cdr3_nt: TGCGCCAGCAGCCAAGAAGGGGGTACAGGGAAAAGGAACTATGGCTACACCTTC; cdr3_aa: CASSQEGGTGKRNYGYTF
cdr3_length: 14; v_call: TRBV18; j_call: TRBJ2-3; d_call: NA; clone_size: NA; cdr3_nt: TGTGCCAGCTCACCACCGGGCACCTCAGATACGCAGTATTTT; cdr3_aa: CASSPPGTSDTQYF
cdr3_length: 14; v_call: TRBV7-9; j_call: TRBJ2-3; d_call: NA; clone_size: NA; cdr3_nt: TGTGCCAGCAGCTTCGGGACTAGCACAGATACGCAGTATTTT; cdr3_aa: CASSFGTSTDTQYF
cdr3_length: 15; v_call: TRBV11-2; j_call: TRBJ2-5; d_call: NA; clone_size: NA; cdr3_nt: TGTGCCAGCAGATCCCCTATCCCCCGGGACACCCCCCAGTACTTC; cdr3_aa: CASRSPIPRDTPQYF
cdr3_length: 14; v_call: TRBV19; j_call: TRBJ1-4; d_call: NA; clone_size: NA; cdr3_nt: TGTGCCAGTAGCCTACAGGGACGGTATGAAAAACTGTTTTTT; cdr3_aa: CASSLQGRYEKLFF
cdr3_length: 13; v_call: TRBV13; j_call: TRBJ2-5; d_call: NA; clone_size: NA; cdr3_nt: TGTGCCAGCAGCTTTTCCGGCCAAGAGACCCAGTACTTC; cdr3_aa: CASSFSGQETQYF
cdr3_length: 14; v_call: TRBV6-6; j_call: TRBJ2-1; d_call: TRBD1; clone_size: NA; cdr3_nt: TGTGCCTGCAACAACAGGGGGCGCGTGAATGAGCAGTTCTTC; cdr3_aa: CACNNRGRVNEQFF
cdr3_length: 16; v_call: TRBV7-3; j_call: TRBJ2-3; d_call: NA; clone_size: NA; cdr3_nt: TGTGCCAGCAGTTTGGGCCCCCCGGGACTGGGGGATACGCAGTATTTT; cdr3_aa: CASSLGPPGLGDTQYF
cdr3_length: 14; v_call: TRBV7-3; j_call: TRBJ2-3; d_call: TRBD1; clone_size: NA; cdr3_nt: TGTGCCAGCAGCCGACAGGGGGGAACAGATACGCAGTATTTT; cdr3_aa: CASSRQGGTDTQYF
cdr3_length: 14; v_call: TRBV11-2; j_call: TRBJ2-7; d_call: NA; clone_size: NA; cdr3_nt: TGTGCCAGCAGCTTTCTAGCCCCCCCGTCCGAGCAGTACTTC; cdr3_aa: CASSFLAPPSEQYF
cdr3_length: 15; v_call: TRBV5-8; j_call: TRBJ1-1; d_call: NA; clone_size: NA; cdr3_nt: TGTGCCAGCAGCTTGGGACCGCGGTGGAACACTGAAGCTTTCTTT; cdr3_aa: CASSLGPRWNTEAFF
cdr3_length: 13; v_call: TRBV21-1; j_call: TRBJ2-7; d_call: NA; clone_size: NA; cdr3_nt: TGTGCCAGCAGAAAGATGATCGAGGACGAGCAGTACTTC; cdr3_aa: CASRKMIEDEQYF
cdr3_length: 15; v_call: TRBV3-1/TRBV3-2; j_call: TRBJ2-1; d_call: TRBD2; clone_size: NA; cdr3_nt: TGTGCCAGCAGCCAGGATGGGACTAGTTACAATGAGCAGTTCTTC; cdr3_aa: CASSQDGTSYNEQFF
cdr3_length: 14; v_call: TRBV5-1; j_call: TRBJ1-3; d_call: TRBD1; clone_size: NA; cdr3_nt: TGCGCCAGCAGCTTGGAGGGACAGGGAAACACCATATATTTT; cdr3_aa: CASSLEGQGNTIYF
cdr3_length: 17; v_call: TRBV3-1/TRBV3-2; j_call: TRBJ2-3; d_call: NA; clone_size: once; cdr3_nt: TGTGCCAGCAGCCCCCTGGGAGGCCAGGTTAGAACAGATACGCAGTATTTT; cdr3_aa: CASSPLGGQVRTDTQYF
cdr3_length: 17; v_call: TRBV3-1/TRBV3-2; j_call: TRBJ2-7; d_call: TRBD2; clone_size: NA; cdr3_nt: TGTGCCAGCAGCCAAGAGAGTGGCGGGAGGGCGGTATACGAGCAGTACTTC; cdr3_aa: CASSQESGGRAVYEQYF
cdr3_length: 16; v_call: TRBV20-1; j_call: TRBJ2-1; d_call: TRBD2; clone_size: NA; cdr3_nt: TGCAGTGCTAGTGGGTTTAGCGGGAGCGGTAACAATGAGCAGTTCTTC; cdr3_aa: CSASGFSGSGNNEQFF
cdr3_length: 15; v_call: TRBV4-1; j_call: TRBJ2-7; d_call: NA; clone_size: few; cdr3_nt: TGCGCCAGCAGCCAACAAGACTACCGCTCCTACGAGCAGTACTTC; cdr3_aa: CASSQQDYRSYEQYF
cdr3_length: 18; v_call: TRBV24-1; j_call: TRBJ2-2; d_call: TRBD2; clone_size: NA; cdr3_nt: TGTGCCACCAGTGATCCAGGACTAGCGGGAGGCTGGACCGGGGAGCTGTTTTTT; cdr3_aa: CATSDPGLAGGWTGELFF
cdr3_length: 14; v_call: TRBV5-5; j_call: TRBJ2-7; d_call: NA; clone_size: NA; cdr3_nt: TGTGCCAGCAGCTTGGGCCCCGGGGGTTACGAGCAGTACTTC; cdr3_aa: CASSLGPGGYEQYF
cdr3_length: 14; v_call: TRBV5-1; j_call: TRBJ1-1; d_call: NA; clone_size: NA; cdr3_nt: TGCGCCAGCAGAGCCGATGCTGCGAACACTGAAGCTTTCTTT; cdr3_aa: CASRADAANTEAFF
cdr3_length: 16; v_call: TRBV15; j_call: TRBJ2-1; d_call: NA; clone_size: NA; cdr3_nt: TGTGCCACCAGCGGGGATGGGAGACGCTCCTACAATGAGCAGTTCTTC; cdr3_aa: CATSGDGRRSYNEQFF
cdr3_length: 11; v_call: TRBV7-2; j_call: TRBJ1-2; d_call: NA; clone_size: NA; cdr3_nt: TGTGCCAGCAGCAACAGGCTTGGCTACACCTTC; cdr3_aa: CASSNRLGYTF
cdr3_length: 11; v_call: TRBV5-1; j_call: TRBJ2-7; d_call: NA; clone_size: NA; cdr3_nt: TGCGCCAGCAGCTTCACCTACGAGCAGTACTTC; cdr3_aa: CASSFTYEQYF